Listed below are T cell receptor beta chains from one sample, sequenced in a study of blood T cell repertoires in COVID-19. Repertoires were generated with immunoSEQ multiplex PCR, while TCRdb's copy carries only in-frame clones and drops some. Counted here are 150,000 to 200,000 clones, approximately 87% occurring once; the ten biggest clones make up 0.7% to 0.85%. Sequencing was performed on peripheral blood. These receptors were obtained from a woman between 65 and 79 years old with acute or convalescent COVID-19. CDR3s include the opening cysteine and the closing phenylalanine or tryptophan. The order of the fields is J gene, D gene, V gene, clone size, CDR3 DNA, CDR3 protein. D genes are given only for firm matches. A row's size may be missing; if present it is once, few, many or a size class.

TRBJ1-4 TRBD1 TRBV5-1 NA TGCGCCAGCAGCTTGGCCGGACAGGGGTCTAATGAAAAACTGTTTTTT CASSLAGQGSNEKLFF
TRBJ2-1 TRBD2 TRBV11-2 once TGTGCCAGCAGCTCCCACCGGGGCGGGGGGGCAGGTGAGCAGTTCTTC CASSSHRGGGAGEQFF
TRBJ2-5 NA TRBV5-1 NA TGCGCCAGCAGCATGGACTTAAATCAAGAGACCCAGTACTTC CASSMDLNQETQYF
TRBJ1-6 TRBD1 TRBV6-6 NA TGTGCCAGCAACGACAGGGAAAGACATAATTCACCCCTCCACTTT CASNDRERHNSPLHF
TRBJ2-7 NA TRBV15 NA TGTGCCACCAGCAGAGATCGAGGGCAGGGGAACTACGAGCAGTACTTC CATSRDRGQGNYEQYF
TRBJ2-1 TRBD2 TRBV9 NA TGTGCCAGCAGCGTAGCGGAAACTAGCGGGAGGCGATGGAATGAGCAGTTCTTC CASSVAETSGRRWNEQFF
TRBJ2-5 NA TRBV12-5 NA TGTGCTAGTGGCTGGGGGGTAGAGACCCAGTACTTC CASGWGVETQYF
TRBJ2-7 NA TRBV4-2 NA TGTGCCAGCAGCCAAGATGCGTCCCAGGGGTATTACGAGCAGTACTTC CASSQDASQGYYEQYF
TRBJ1-1 TRBD1 TRBV13 NA TGTGCCAGCAGTGCTCACAGGGGGAACACTGAAGCTTTCTTT CASSAHRGNTEAFF
TRBJ2-7 TRBD1 TRBV18 NA TGTGCCAGCGGACAGGTTAGCTCCTACGAGCAGTACTTC CASGQVSSYEQYF
TRBJ2-2 TRBD1 TRBV5-1 NA TGCGCCAGCAGCTTGGGTCCGGGACAGCGCACCGGGGAGCTGTTTTTT CASSLGPGQRTGELFF
TRBJ2-7 NA TRBV3-1/TRBV3-2 NA TGTGCCAGCAGCCACATAGCCCACGAGCAGTACTTC CASSHIAHEQYF
TRBJ1-2 NA TRBV28 NA TGTGCCAGCAGACCCCCCCGGCGGGGCGTGAGGGGCTACACCTTC CASRPPRRGVRGYTF
TRBJ1-3 NA TRBV18 NA TGTGCCAGCTCACCAGAAACGCCAGGGAAAGGAAACACCATATATTTT CASSPETPGKGNTIYF
TRBJ1-1 TRBD1 TRBV5-1 NA TGCGCCAGCAGCTCTGTCCCGGGACAGGGCTCGAACACTGAAGCTTTCTTT CASSSVPGQGSNTEAFF
TRBJ1-1 NA TRBV29-1 NA TGCAGCGTTCTCCGGGGGTTGAACACTGAAGCTTTCTTT CSVLRGLNTEAFF
TRBJ2-1 TRBD2 TRBV9 once TGTGCCAGCAGCTCCCGGGGGGGAAGAAGCCATGAGCAGTTCTTC CASSSRGGRSHEQFF
TRBJ2-1 TRBD2 TRBV3-1/TRBV3-2 NA TGTGCCAGCAGCCCTATGGCGGGGGGCTACAATGAGCAGTTCTTC CASSPMAGGYNEQFF
TRBJ2-5 NA TRBV19 NA TGTGCCAGTAGTATAGGGCCTAGCAGGCAAGAGACCCAGTACTTC CASSIGPSRQETQYF
TRBJ1-5 NA TRBV10-2 NA TGCGCCAGCAGTGATGGAGGGAGCAGCAATCAGCCCCAGCATTTT CASSDGGSSNQPQHF
TRBJ1-3 NA TRBV28 NA TGTGCCAGCAGTTCCCCGGGACATGGAAACACCATATATTTT CASSSPGHGNTIYF
TRBJ2-7 NA TRBV7-6 NA TGTGCCAGCAGCCGAGACTCCCTCGAGCAGTACTTC CASSRDSLEQYF
TRBJ2-5 NA TRBV11-2 NA TGTGCCAGCAGCTTATTCGAAGTCGGCCGACTCCGTCGGGGGGAGACCCAGTACTTC CASSLFEVGRLRRGETQYF
TRBJ1-5 NA TRBV10-3 NA TGTGCCACCACAGGGATGAGCAATCAGCCCCAGCATTTT CATTGMSNQPQHF
TRBJ2-1 TRBD1 TRBV7-8 NA TGTGCCAGCAGCAGGGGGACAGGGGCGAACAATGAGCAGTTCTTC CASSRGTGANNEQFF
TRBJ2-2 NA TRBV2 NA TGTGCCAGCAGTGTAAACAGGCGCACCGGGGAGCTGTTTTTT CASSVNRRTGELFF
TRBJ2-1 TRBD2 TRBV5-1 NA TGCGCCAGCAGCTTTTATGATAGCGGGATGAATGAGCAGTTCTTC CASSFYDSGMNEQFF
TRBJ2-3 TRBD2 TRBV7-2 NA TGTGCCAGCAGCACCCTAGCGGGGGGGCGGGGTACGCAGTATTTT CASSTLAGGRGTQYF
TRBJ2-1 TRBD1 TRBV15 once TGTGCCACCAGCTACCGGGACAGGGGGCGGGATGAGCAGTTCTTC CATSYRDRGRDEQFF
TRBJ2-7 TRBD2 TRBV28 NA TGTGCCAGCAGTATTACTAGCGTATCCTACGAGCAGTACTTC CASSITSVSYEQYF
TRBJ1-3 NA TRBV6-5 NA TGTGCCAGCAGTTACGCCATGGGAGGGTCTGGAAACACCATATATTTT CASSYAMGGSGNTIYF
TRBJ2-7 TRBD1 TRBV6-5 NA TGTGCCAGCAGTTACTACGGGACAGGGGCCTCCGAGCAGTACTTC CASSYYGTGASEQYF